This T cell receptor beta chain comes out of a study of blood T cell repertoires in COVID-19. Across the study: COVID-19 samples, acute and convalescent, were from the United States, Italy and Spain. In each case, the material was cDNA or gDNA derived from T cells, B-cell-depleted T cells, or PBMCs.

Per the study methods: Estimates of nucleated cell counts were drawn from the amplification of reference gene primers. TCRdb keeps only in-frame clones here, not all; method: immunoSEQ multiplex PCR. V, J and clone size are those of that table, while D and trimming were read from the DNA. The sample records some 45,000 clones, about 90% being singletons. The V gene end was trimmed by 3 bases and the J gene end by 2 bases; junction bases not matched to a gene: 2. Germline CDR1 is SGHDT and CDR2 is YYEEEE. This CDR3 has 15 amino acids. V and J are TRBV5-6 and TRBJ2-1; 10 positions agree with TRBD1. Sequencing used peripheral blood. The origin of this receptor is a man between 65 and 80 years old with active COVID-19. CDR3 residues: CASSWGQGTYNEQFF. In DNA, the CDR3 is TGTGCCAGCAGCTGGGGACAGGGGACCTACAATGAGCAGTTCTTC.